This T cell receptor beta chain was documented in a study of blood T cell repertoires in COVID-19. At the level of the study: Material from acute and convalescent COVID-19 was sourced from the United States, Italy and Spain. Sources were T cells, B-cell-depleted T cells, or PBMCs; the material itself was cDNA or gDNA.

Trimming pared 1 base from V and 0 bases from J, leaving 5 bases between. This CDR3 comprises 15 residues. CDR1 is SGDLS, CDR2 YYNGEE, per germline. Source study methods: Reference gene primers were amplified, and this amplification served to estimate nucleated cell counts. Using immunoSEQ multiplex PCR, the repertoire was profiled, and TCRdb retains in-frame clones only, with some absent. V and J calls and clone size are those listed in that table; D and trimming were worked out from the DNA. The table records roughly 78,000 clones, around 78% of them present only once. The receptor comes from a woman over 75 with acute or convalescent COVID-19. The sequenced sample was peripheral blood. V and J are TRBV9 and TRBJ2-6; D not resolved. CDR3 in amino acids: CASSVSVSGANVLTF. The CDR3 nucleotides are TGTGCCAGCAGCGTATCAGTCTCTGGGGCCAACGTCCTGACTTTC.